Below, 10 T cell receptor beta chains from the same sample are listed, as sequenced in a study of blood T cell repertoires in COVID-19. Assay used: immunoSEQ multiplex PCR; TCRdb lists only in-frame clones, some missing. The table has about 260,000 clones, around 84% seen once. The sequencing sample was made of peripheral blood. These receptors all come from a woman aged 55-69 years with COVID-19, enrolled during active disease.

The chain uses TRBV5-1 and TRBJ2-1; perhaps TRBD1 as D (6 bases). V lost 4 bases and J 8 bases, leaving 19 bases between the germline ends. The CDR3 sequence is 15 residues long. The germline CDR1 and CDR2 sequences are SGHRS and YFSETQ. The CDR3 spells CASSHGTMPHHEQFF. CDR3 DNA sequence: TGCGCCAGCAGCCACGGGACAATGCCGCACCATGAGCAGTTCTTC.

V usage is TRBV15 and J usage is TRBJ2-1, with D possibly TRBD2 on 5 matching bases. The CDR3 is 14 amino acids. Between the trimmed V and J ends, which lost 0 bases and 6 bases, there was a span of 9 bases. Germline CDR1 and CDR2: LNHNV and YYDKDF (reference sequence). DNA for the CDR3: TGTGCCACCAGCAGAGATCGGGATGGCAATGAGCAGTTCTTC. Its translation: CATSRDRDGNEQFF.

Remarks on this clone: Different DNA sequences within this sample yield the same CDR3. The rearrangement links TRBV5-6 to TRBJ1-1; D uncertain. CDR3 length equals 13 residues. Between the trimmed V and J ends, which lost 4 bases and 0 bases, there was a span of 7 bases. Germline V CDR1 and CDR2: SGHDT, YYEEEE. CDR3 residues: CASSDRLNTEAFF. CDR3 DNA sequence: TGTGCCAGCAGCGATAGATTGAACACTGAAGCTTTCTTT.

The rearrangement uses TRBV5-1 and TRBJ1-6; 9 bases are a match to TRBD1. Per the germline V gene, CDR1 is SGHRS and CDR2 is YFSETQ. V trimming: 0 bases; J trimming: 7 bases; junction bases outside the gene matches: 8. This CDR3 region has 17 residues. CDR3 amino acids: CASSLGRTGAFNSPLHF. CDR3 coding DNA: TGCGCCAGCAGCTTGGGTAGGACAGGGGCGTTCAATTCACCCCTCCACTTT.

This chain connects TRBV28 to TRBJ2-7, with a possible D match to TRBD2 (5 bases). The V gene lost 9 bases and the J gene lost 6 bases, with 21 bases spanning the gap. CDR1 MDHEN and CDR2 SYDVKM come from the germline V gene. The CDR3 has 14 amino acids. The DNA for the CDR3 is TGTGCCAGTCAACCCGGAGGACCCCCCGGCGAGCAGTACTTC. This encodes CASQPGGPPGEQYF.

The chain combines TRBV18 with TRBJ2-3; TRBD1 matches 7 bases. Per germline, CDR1 KGHSH and CDR2 LQKENI. The junction had 3 bases not matched to a gene; V was cut back by 4 bases and J by 5 bases. The length of the CDR3 is 13 residues. In nucleotides, the CDR3 is TGTGCCAGCTCACTACGACAGGGAGATACGCAGTATTTT. Its protein product is CASSLRQGDTQYF.

The J gene is TRBJ2-1, the V gene TRBV5-1; 13 bases are a match to TRBD2. Germline values: CDR1 SGHRS, CDR2 YFSETQ. This CDR3 spans 18 amino acids. J gave up 2 bases and V 3 bases, and 8 bases lay outside the gene matches. CDR3 nucleotides: TGCGCCAGCAGCTCGGATCGGACTAGCGGGAGTACCTACAATGAGCAGTTCTTC. Its translation: CASSSDRTSGSTYNEQFF.

The chain has TRBV5-1 and TRBJ2-2, with 10 nucleotides matching TRBD2. This CDR3 is built from 15 residues. Germline CDR1 is SGHRS and CDR2 is YFSETQ. With V trimmed by 1 base and J by 4 bases, 1 base remained unmatched. The CDR3 loop reads CASSLSGRGTGELFF. The CDR3 DNA sequence: TGCGCCAGCAGCTTGAGCGGGAGGGGCACCGGGGAGCTGTTTTTT.

This clone was seen only once. The chain carries TRBV19 and TRBJ2-7; 7 bases agree with TRBD2. The V segment lost 3 bases and the J segment 4 bases; nucleotides outside the gene matches: 12. CDR3 length equals 16 residues. Per the germline V gene, CDR1 is LNHDA and CDR2 is SQIVND (reference sequence). This CDR3 reads CASSIRYGGAGYEQYF. CDR3 DNA: TGTGCCAGTAGTATTCGTTATGGGGGAGCGGGATACGAGCAGTACTTC.

This clone appeared a single time. CDR3 DNA sequence: TGTGCCAGCAGCTTCAGGGGGCCCTCTAACTATGGCTACACCTTC. Its translation is CASSFRGPSNYGYTF. V is TRBV5-4 and J is TRBJ1-2, with TRBD1 matching over 8 bases. The V and J ends lost 2 bases and 0 bases, in that order; junction bases with no gene match: 3. CDR3 length: 15 residues. Germline V gene data show CDR1 as SGHNT and CDR2 as YYREEE (reference sequence).